These T cell receptor beta chains were read from a single sample in a study of regulatory T cells in long-lasting Graves disease. MiXCR, applied by TCRdb to the multiplex PCR reads, yields one record per CDR3 protein. Of 400,000 to 650,000 distinct CDR3 sequences in the sample, 15% to 20% were seen once. This sample also appeared in a second study, on T cells in Graves' hyperthyroidism and ophthalmopathy.

The sample in question was peripheral blood mononuclear cells (PBMCs), obtained at new diagnosis, from a patient treated with antithyroid drugs. The receptor source for this set is a woman aged 35-65 years with Graves disease. Both conserved end residues are part of each CDR3. A D gene is named only where the DNA matches it firmly. A clone size is listed for some rows: how often the clone was seen (once, few, many), or a class if it is expanded.

. TRBJ2-2 TRBV29-1 few CSGGGTDYTGELFF TGCAGCGGCGGCGGGACAGATTACACCGGGGAGCTGTTTTTT
TRBD1 TRBJ1-1 TRBV11-2 many CASSLTGDFAFF TGTGCCAGCAGCTTAACAGGGGATTTCGCTTTCTTT
TRBD1 TRBJ2-3 TRBV15 many CATSRDWRQGAEDTQYF TGTGCCACCAGCAGAGATTGGAGACAGGGGGCGGAAGATACGCAGTATTTT
. TRBJ2-7 TRBV5-1 many CASSPGPTRSYEQYF TGCGCCAGCAGCCCGGGACCGACACGCTCCTACGAGCAGTACTTC
. TRBJ2-1 TRBV5-1 . CASSFTGFRNEQFF TGCGCCAGCAGCTTCACAGGGTTCCGGAATGAGCAGTTCTTC
. TRBJ2-3 TRBV2 . CASEGGTSTDTQYF TGTGCCAGCGAAGGGGGGACTAGCACAGATACGCAGTATTTT
. TRBJ2-5 TRBV3-1 . CASSSGPKQETQYF TGTGCCAGCAGTAGTGGACCAAAACAAGAGACCCAGTACTTC
TRBD1 TRBJ1-5 TRBV19 . CASSTTGAAQPQHF TGTGCCAGTAGTACCACAGGGGCAGCTCAGCCCCAGCATTTT
. TRBJ1-5 TRBV19 once CASSTTGTFIRNQPQHF TGTGCCAGTAGTACTACAGGGACGTTTATACGCAATCAGCCCCAGCATTTT
. TRBJ2-5 TRBV18 . CASSPIQGLAGQETQYF TGTGCCAGCTCACCAATTCAAGGGCTAGCTGGCCAAGAGACCCAGTACTTC
. TRBJ1-2 TRBV4-1 many CASSQDRGFRYTF TGCGCCAGCAGCCAAGATCGGGGATTTCGCTACACCTTC
. TRBJ1-5 TRBV27 . CASSPRVGGGGNQPQHF TGTGCCAGCAGCCCCAGGGTGGGGGGCGGCGGCAATCAGCCCCAGCATTTT